A selection of T cell receptor beta chains follows, all from one sample in a study of immune evolution from preneoplasia to lung adenocarcinoma. Here immunoSEQ multiplex PCR was the method, and the copy in TCRdb shows in-frame clones only, minus some. The sample has approximately 4,900 clones, under 85% seen once. Sequenced: FFPE normal lung tissue adjacent to the tumor. These receptors were collected from a person aged 50-70 years with lung adenocarcinoma. Both conserved end residues are trimmed from each CDR3. Clone size is shown for a subset of rows, as once, few, many or a class of expanded clone.

TRBJ2-5	-	TRBV7-6	ASSPGGTQY
TRBJ2-1	few	TRBV4-1	ASSRHLSGHYNEQF
TRBJ2-7	-	TRBV10-3	AISKTSGRTYEQY
TRBJ2-1	-	TRBV7-9	ASSQDQLQQF
TRBJ2-3	-	TRBV18	ASSRVAGTDTQY
TRBJ1-1	-	TRBV30	AWSWQGGTEAF
TRBJ1-2	-	TRBV5-1	ASSPYRANYGYT
TRBJ2-1	-	TRBV4-1	ASSQNRRGYNEQF
TRBJ2-7	-	TRBV2	ASSEDRVYEQY
TRBJ1-1	once	TRBV20-1	SARDWVEAF
TRBJ1-2	-	TRBV10-1	ASTNRTVANYGYT
TRBJ2-5	-	TRBV2	ASSDGTGGFQETQY
TRBJ2-6	-	TRBV9	ASSVALDSPGANVLT
TRBJ2-1	-	TRBV6-5	ASNRLAGDNEQF
TRBJ2-7	-	TRBV14	ASSHRGGVGPEQY
TRBJ2-7	-	TRBV18	ASSPGRDEQY